This TCR beta chain was recovered during a study of CD8+ T cells in alopecia areata. Study-wide background: For the treated group, dosing was oral tofacitinib at 5 to 10 mg twice daily. Study observations and caveats: Scalp and blood samples kept many expanded lesional clones throughout tofacitinib. Within the top 100, expanded CD8+ clones significantly decreased with tofacitinib, as did scalp clonality. Uncertain still, given a single nonresponder, is whether baseline CD8+ expansion links to response.

cDNA prepared by RNA extraction and subsequent reverse transcription served as the template for sequencing. Some clones are missing from TCRdb's copy, which holds only in-frame ones; the method was immunoSEQ multiplex PCR. The top ten clones hold approximately 15% of a sample with fewer than 200,000 clones, roughly 60% of them seen once. Treatment reported: oral pan-JAK inhibitor, 5-10 mg twice daily. Remarks on this clone: Its cognate antigen is unknown.

CDR3 length equals 14 residues. Trimming stripped 5 bases from V and 0 bases from J, with 10 bases between. The V gene's germline CDR1 is MNHEY and CDR2 SVGAGI. This clonotype originated in a human donor with alopecia areata. The chain carries TRBV6-5 and TRBJ2-5; D uncertain. The sequenced sample was CD4+ T cells sorted from blood, obtained at week 24, from a patient treated with tofacitinib. This chain's CDR3 is CASSSQSYQETQYF. The CDR3 DNA reads as TGTGCCAGCAGTAGCCAGTCGTACCAAGAGACCCAGTACTTC.